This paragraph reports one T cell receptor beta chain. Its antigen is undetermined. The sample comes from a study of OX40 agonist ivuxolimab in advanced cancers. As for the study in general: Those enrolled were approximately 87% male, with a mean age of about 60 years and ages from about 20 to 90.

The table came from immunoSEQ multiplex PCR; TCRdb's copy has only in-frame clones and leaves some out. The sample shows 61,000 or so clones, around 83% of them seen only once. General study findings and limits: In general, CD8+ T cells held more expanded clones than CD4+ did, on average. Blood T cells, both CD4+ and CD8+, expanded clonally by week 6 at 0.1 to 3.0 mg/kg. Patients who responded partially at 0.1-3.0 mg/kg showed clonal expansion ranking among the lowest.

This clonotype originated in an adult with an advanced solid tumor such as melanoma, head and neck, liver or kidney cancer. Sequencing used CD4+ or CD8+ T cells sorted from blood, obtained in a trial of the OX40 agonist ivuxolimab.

CDR3 sequence reads: CASSLSPGGVGELFF. DNA for the CDR3: TGTGCCAGCAGCTTAAGTCCGGGCGGGGTCGGGGAGCTGTTTTTT. This chain joins TRBV7-3 and TRBJ2-2; TRBD2 might be the D (6 bases). CDR1 and CDR2 from the germline V gene are SGHTA and FQGTGA. Deletions cut 1 base from V and 7 bases from J, with 13 bases between. The CDR3 sequence is 15 residues long.